These 8 T cell receptor beta chains were sequenced from one sample in a study of blood T cell repertoires in COVID-19. Sequenced by immunoSEQ multiplex PCR; TCRdb stores in-frame clones only, minus some. The repertoire holds 23,000 or so clones, with approximately 90% as singletons. Sequencing used peripheral blood. The receptors stem from a human donor in a cohort sampled during active COVID-19.

This sequence joins TRBV9 and TRBJ2-3, with 12 bases fitting TRBD2. The CDR3 has 16 residues. V dropped 2 bases and J dropped 3; count of bases not matched to a gene: 4. Looked up from germline, CDR1 is SGDLS and CDR2 is YYNGEE. The CDR3: CASSVGLAGGTDTQYF. CDR3 coding DNA: TGTGCCAGCAGCGTGGGGCTAGCGGGGGGGACAGATACGCAGTATTTT.

J is TRBJ1-4 and V is TRBV2; D remains ambiguous. V lost 3 bases and J 0 bases, leaving 8 bases between the germline ends. Germline V lookup: CDR1 SNHLY, CDR2 FYNNEI. The CDR3 totals 15 residues. CDR3 loop: CASSEGGATNEKLFF. CDR3 DNA: TGTGCCAGCAGTGAGGGAGGCGCAACTAATGAAAAACTGTTTTTT.

The V call is TRBV2, the J call TRBJ2-2; maybe TRBD2 (7 bases). CDR3 length equals 15 residues. Trimming shortened V by 6 bases and J by 1 base, and 12 bases separated the two germline ends. Germline V gene lookup returns CDR1 SNHLY and CDR2 FYNNEI. CDR3: CASRRGRENTGELFF. DNA of the CDR3: TGTGCCAGCAGGAGGGGGAGGGAGAACACCGGGGAGCTGTTTTTT.

The chain has TRBV7-6 and TRBJ2-3; the D gene is possibly TRBD1 (6 bases). V lost 0 bases and J 1 base, leaving 8 bases between the germline ends. This CDR3 spans 15 amino acids. Per the germline V gene, CDR1 is SGHVS and CDR2 is FNYEAQ. The CDR3 region is CASSLAGAGTDTQYF. CDR3 coding DNA: TGTGCCAGCAGCTTAGCGGGGGCCGGCACAGATACGCAGTATTTT. Looking up the rest from reference TRBV7-6 and TRBJ2-3 gives the full variable domain: GAGVSQSPRYKVTKRGQDVALRCDPISGHVSLYWYRQALGQGPEFLTYFNYEAQQDKSGLPNDRFSAERPEGSISTLTIQRTEQRDSAMYRCASSLAGAGTDTQYFGPGTRLTVL.

The chain employs TRBV30 and TRBJ1-1, with no clear D. Germline loops: CDR1 GTSNPN, CDR2 SVGIG (reference sequence). CDR3 length: 14 amino acids. Trimming pared 0 bases from V and 4 bases from J, leaving 12 bases between. The CDR3 spells CAWSVRWGGTEAFF. The CDR3 DNA reads TGTGCCTGGAGTGTACGATGGGGAGGCACTGAAGCTTTCTTT.

This chain uses TRBV29-1 with TRBJ2-5; 7 nucleotides match TRBD2. Per the germline V gene, CDR1 is SQVTM and CDR2 is ANQGSEA. The CDR3 is 13 amino acids. The J segment lost 4 bases and the V segment lost 7 bases, leaving 9 bases of the junction unmatched. This CDR3 reads CSAGGTSGETQYF. DNA for the CDR3: TGCAGCGCCGGGGGGACGTCCGGAGAGACCCAGTACTTC.

The rearrangement links TRBV5-4 to TRBJ2-6; 9 nucleotides align to TRBD1. CDR1 SGHNT and CDR2 YYREEE come from the germline V gene (reference sequence). The CDR3 is made up of 15 amino acids. V lost 7 bases to trimming and J lost 4 bases; unmatched junction nucleotides: 6. In nucleotides, the CDR3 is TGTGCCAGCGGGACAGGGCAGGCCGGGGCCAACGTCCTGACTTTC. Encoded protein: CASGTGQAGANVLTF. Variable domain in full (rest from reference TRBV5-4 and TRBJ2-6): ETGVTQSPTHLIKTRGQQVTLRCSSQSGHNTVSWYQQALGQGPQFIFQYYREEENGRGNFPPRFSGLQFPNYSSELNVNALELDDSALYLCASGTGQAGANVLTFGAGSRLTVL.

The V gene is TRBV6-2 or TRBV6-3, the J gene TRBJ2-5; D may be TRBD1 (6 bases). V gave up 4 bases and J gave up 7 bases, with 13 bases separating them. This CDR3 is 13 amino acids long. Germline values: CDR1 MNHEY, CDR2 SVGEGT. The CDR3 loop reads CASSWGQVGTQYF. CDR3 in DNA: TGTGCCAGCAGTTGGGGGCAGGTGGGGACCCAGTACTTC.